What follows are 10 T cell receptor beta chains derived from one specimen sequenced in a study of control samples from healthy donors and cancer patients. The table came from immunoSEQ multiplex PCR; TCRdb's copy has only in-frame clones and leaves some out. The top ten clones hold approximately 8.8% of a sample with 75,000 to 80,000 clones, about 89% of them seen once. The sequencing input was PBMCs. The receptors stem from a woman in her forties or fifties with colorectal cancer.

This chain links TRBV28 with TRBJ1-1, with TRBD1 as a possible D gene (6 bases). CDR1 is MDHEN, CDR2 SYDVKM, per germline. Trimming took 4 bases from V and 2 from J, leaving 17 bases between them. The CDR3 totals 16 residues. DNA for the CDR3: TGTGCCAGCAGTTCTGAAGCAGGGGTTGGCAACACTGAAGCTTTCTTT. Translation: CASSSEAGVGNTEAFF. The whole variable domain, remainder taken from reference TRBV28 and TRBJ1-1, is DVKVTQSSRYLVKRTGEKVFLECVQDMDHENMFWYRQDPGLGLRLIYFSYDVKMKEKGDIPEGYSVSREKKERFSLILESASTNQTSMYLCASSSEAGVGNTEAFFGQGTRLTVV.

The J gene is TRBJ2-2, the V gene TRBV4-3; possible D gene TRBD2, 7 bases. The V end was cut by 0 bases, the J end by 4 bases, with 21 bases between. The V gene's germline CDR1 is LGHNA and CDR2 YSLEER. The CDR3 runs to 19 residues. This chain's CDR3 is CASSQDPPGWGGSTGELFF. In DNA, the CDR3 is TGCGCCAGCAGCCAAGATCCGCCCGGGTGGGGGGGCAGCACCGGGGAGCTGTTTTTT.

This clone was recorded once. This chain links TRBV5-1 with TRBJ2-3, with 7 bases fitting TRBD2. The trim removed 0 bases at V and 0 bases at J, leaving 4 bases unmatched. This CDR3 has 16 residues. Per germline, CDR1 SGHRS and CDR2 YFSETQ. CDR3: CASSLGSGASTDTQYF. For the CDR3, the DNA is TGCGCCAGCAGCTTGGGGAGCGGGGCTAGCACAGATACGCAGTATTTT.

This chain joins TRBV4-3 and TRBJ2-2; D gene ambiguous. V gave up 0 bases and J gave up 5 bases, with 13 bases separating them. CDR1 LGHNA and CDR2 YSLEER come from the germline V gene. This CDR3 region has 16 residues. CDR3 amino acids: CASSQDGRKATGELFF. CDR3 in DNA: TGCGCCAGCAGCCAAGATGGCAGGAAGGCAACCGGGGAGCTGTTTTTT.

The V and J genes are TRBV10-2 and TRBJ2-7; possible D gene TRBD1, 6 bases. Germline lookup yields CDR1 WSHSY and CDR2 SAAADI. The CDR3 sequence is 15 residues long. The V and J ends lost 3 bases and 1 base respectively, with 13 bases between them. CDR3 loop: CASSDQGTPSYEQYV. As DNA, the CDR3 is TGCGCCAGCAGTGACCAGGGGACACCTTCCTACGAGCAGTACGTC.

The gene calls are TRBV15 and TRBJ2-1; possibly TRBD2 for D (5 bases). The CDR3 has 17 amino acids. The V end lost 5 bases, the J end lost 0 bases, and 17 bases lay between the germline ends. Germline CDR1 reads LNHNV; CDR2 reads YYDKDF (reference sequence). Here the CDR3 DNA reads TGTGCCACCAGCCGGGGTCGGCGGCAGAGCTCCTACAATGAGCAGTTCTTC. The encoded protein is CATSRGRRQSSYNEQFF.

The V call is TRBV19, the J call TRBJ1-5; a possible D gene is TRBD1 (5 bases). V lost 6 bases to trimming and J lost 6 bases, with 18 bases between them. The CDR3 has 15 residues. Germline-derived CDR1 and CDR2 are LNHDA and SQIVND (reference sequence). CDR3 in DNA: TGTGCCAGTAGCTGGGGCGTGGATCGTAGTCAGCCCCAGCATTTT. It yields the protein CASSWGVDRSQPQHF.

This clone occurred a few times. Distinct nucleotide sequences in the sample also encode this CDR3. The V call is TRBV27, the J call TRBJ2-1, with 9 bases fitting TRBD2. The CDR3 length is 16 residues. Germline CDR1 MNHEY, CDR2 SMNVEV (reference sequence). V gave up 3 bases and J gave up 3 bases; unmatched junction bases: 6. CDR3 region: CASSFTAGGLYNEQFF. The CDR3 DNA reads TGTGCCAGCAGTTTTACAGCGGGGGGACTCTACAATGAGCAGTTCTTC.

This clone showed up just a few times. The chain uses TRBV4-1 and TRBJ1-2; unclear D gene. V was cut by 1 base and J by 4 bases, with 10 bases left in between. CDR1 is MGHRA and CDR2 is YSYEKL in the germline V gene. The CDR3 loop spans 14 amino acids. CDR3 residues: CASSQGNGVYGYTF. CDR3 DNA: TGCGCCAGCAGCCAAGGTAACGGCGTCTATGGCTACACCTTC.

The rearrangement uses TRBV7-2 and TRBJ2-5; D is unclear. Germline CDR1 reads SGHTA; CDR2 reads FQGNSA. The length of the CDR3 is 12 residues. The V and J ends lost 5 bases and 0 bases respectively, with 4 bases between them. The CDR3, as DNA: TGTGCCAGCAGCACGTACCAAGAGACCCAGTACTTC. Amino acid sequence: CASSTYQETQYF.